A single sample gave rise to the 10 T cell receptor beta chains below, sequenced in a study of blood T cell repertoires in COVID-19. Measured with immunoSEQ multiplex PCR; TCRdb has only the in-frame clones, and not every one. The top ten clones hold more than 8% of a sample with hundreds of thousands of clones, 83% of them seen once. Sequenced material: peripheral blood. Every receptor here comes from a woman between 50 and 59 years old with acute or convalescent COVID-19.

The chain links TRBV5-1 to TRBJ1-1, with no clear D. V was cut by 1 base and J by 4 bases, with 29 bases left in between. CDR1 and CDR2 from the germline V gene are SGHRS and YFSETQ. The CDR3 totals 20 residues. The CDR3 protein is CASSLTLGSIPRNRGTEAFF. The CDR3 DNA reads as TGCGCCAGCAGCTTGACACTTGGGAGCATTCCTAGGAACCGGGGCACTGAAGCTTTCTTT. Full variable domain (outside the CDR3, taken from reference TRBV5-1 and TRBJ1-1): KAGVTQTPRYLIKTRGQQVTLSCSPISGHRSVSWYQQTPGQGLQFLFEYFSETQRNKGNFPGRFSGRQFSNSRSEMNVSTLELGDSALYLCASSLTLGSIPRNRGTEAFFGQGTRLTVV.

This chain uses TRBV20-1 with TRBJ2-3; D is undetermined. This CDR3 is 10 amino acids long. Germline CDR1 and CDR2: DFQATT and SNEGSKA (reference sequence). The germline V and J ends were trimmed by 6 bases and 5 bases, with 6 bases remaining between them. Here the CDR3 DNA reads TGCAGTGCCTGGCTAGATACGCAGTATTTT. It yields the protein CSAWLDTQYF.

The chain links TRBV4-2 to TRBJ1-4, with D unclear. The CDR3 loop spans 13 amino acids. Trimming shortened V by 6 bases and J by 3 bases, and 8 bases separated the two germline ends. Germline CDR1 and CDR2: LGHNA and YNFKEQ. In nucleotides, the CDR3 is TGTGCCAGCAGGGCAGGCCCTAATGAAAAACTGTTTTTT. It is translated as CASRAGPNEKLFF.

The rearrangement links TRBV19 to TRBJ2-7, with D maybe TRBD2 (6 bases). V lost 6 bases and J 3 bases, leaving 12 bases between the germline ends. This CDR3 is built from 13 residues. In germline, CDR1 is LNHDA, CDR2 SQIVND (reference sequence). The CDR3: CASREGQFYEQYF. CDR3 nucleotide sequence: TGTGCCAGTAGGGAGGGGCAGTTCTACGAGCAGTACTTC.

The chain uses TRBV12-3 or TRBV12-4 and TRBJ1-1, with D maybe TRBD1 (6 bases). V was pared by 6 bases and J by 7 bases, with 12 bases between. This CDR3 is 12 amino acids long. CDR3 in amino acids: CASSYGQIEAFF. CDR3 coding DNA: TGTGCCAGCAGCTACGGACAGATTGAAGCTTTCTTT.

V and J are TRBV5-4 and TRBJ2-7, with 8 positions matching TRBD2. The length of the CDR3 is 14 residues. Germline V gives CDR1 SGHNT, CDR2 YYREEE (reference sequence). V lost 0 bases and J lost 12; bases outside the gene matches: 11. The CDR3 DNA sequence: TGTGCCAGCAGCTTGGGACTAGCTTCCCGGGAGGGGTACTTC. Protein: CASSLGLASREGYF.

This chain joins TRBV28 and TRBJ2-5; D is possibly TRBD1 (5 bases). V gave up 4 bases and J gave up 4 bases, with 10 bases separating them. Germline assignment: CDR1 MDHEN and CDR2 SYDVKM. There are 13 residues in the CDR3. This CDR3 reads CASSWGRAETQYF. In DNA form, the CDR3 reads TGTGCCAGCAGTTGGGGCAGGGCAGAGACCCAGTACTTC.

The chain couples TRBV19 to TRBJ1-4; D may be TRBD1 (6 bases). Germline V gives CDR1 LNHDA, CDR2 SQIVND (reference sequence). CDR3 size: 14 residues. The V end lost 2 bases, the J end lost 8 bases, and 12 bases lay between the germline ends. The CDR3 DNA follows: TGTGCCAGTAGTATATCGGGAGGGGGAGAAAAACTGTTTTTT. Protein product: CASSISGGGEKLFF.

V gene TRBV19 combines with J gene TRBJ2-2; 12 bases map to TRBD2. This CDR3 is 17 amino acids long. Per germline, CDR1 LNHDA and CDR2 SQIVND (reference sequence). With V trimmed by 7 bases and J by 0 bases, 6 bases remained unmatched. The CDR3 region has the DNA TGTGCCAGTATGAAGGGACTAGCGGGCGCGAACACCGGGGAGCTGTTTTTT. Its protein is CASMKGLAGANTGELFF.

DNA for the CDR3: TGTGCCAGCAGCGCGACAGGGGGTAGCAATCAGCCCCAGCATTTT. The encoded protein is CASSATGGSNQPQHF. The gene calls are TRBV9 and TRBJ1-5, with TRBD1 matching over 9 bases. Germline lookup yields CDR1 SGDLS and CDR2 YYNGEE. There are 15 residues in the CDR3. With 3 bases clipped from V and 0 bases from J, the junction kept 1 base outside the gene matches.